This T cell receptor (beta chain) appears in the sequencing data of a study of CD8+ T cells in alopecia areata. TCR sequencing used cDNA made by reverse transcription of extracted RNA. Produced via immunoSEQ multiplex PCR; TCRdb's table is partial and in-frame only. The sample includes 30,000 to 45,000 clones, 45% to 65% of them seen just once. CD4+ cells obtained from about 5 patients were subjected to sorting into CD25+CD127- cells. The CDR3 covers 14 residues. V was clipped by 6 bases and J by 8 bases, with 19 bases between them. The germline CDR1 and CDR2 sequences are MDHEN and SYDVKM. The sequenced sample consisted of CD4+ Tregs sorted from blood. The source of this sequence is a human donor with alopecia areata. This chain links TRBV28 with TRBJ1-2; D is perhaps TRBD1 (5 bases). The CDR3 reads CASSQNLGGWGYTF. The CDR3 coding sequence is TGTGCCAGCAGCCAAAATCTCGGGGGGTGGGGCTACACCTTC.